This record covers a single T cell receptor beta chain. Its antigen is undetermined. Method: immunoSEQ multiplex PCR; TCRdb's copy keeps in-frame clones and lacks some. There are roughly 190,000 clones in the sample; over 55% occur only once, and around 15% lies in the top ten. The record originates from a study of cytotoxic CD8 clonotypes in ibrutinib-treated CLL. On the study more broadly: Response sampling occurred after a median roughly twelve months of treatment (range 6 to 36). Study-wide results and limits: The study sampled sustained-remission and progressing patients at different times. Clonality was higher at baseline than in age-matched healthy donors and tracked circulating CD8+ T-cell counts. The study found clonality rose at ibrutinib response, then fell toward baseline at progression.

Trimming shortened V by 5 bases and J by 7 bases, and 9 bases separated the two germline ends. Germline CDR1 is MDHEN and CDR2 is SYDVKM. The length of the CDR3 is 12 residues. The genes are TRBV28 and TRBJ2-1, with unresolved D. Here the sequenced sample was PBMCs, taken after 24 months of ibrutinib treatment. The source of this sequence is a human donor with chronic lymphocytic leukemia. The CDR3 nucleotides are TGTGCCAGCAGTGTCTTAAGGAATGAGCAGTTCTTC. Residues: CASSVLRNEQFF.